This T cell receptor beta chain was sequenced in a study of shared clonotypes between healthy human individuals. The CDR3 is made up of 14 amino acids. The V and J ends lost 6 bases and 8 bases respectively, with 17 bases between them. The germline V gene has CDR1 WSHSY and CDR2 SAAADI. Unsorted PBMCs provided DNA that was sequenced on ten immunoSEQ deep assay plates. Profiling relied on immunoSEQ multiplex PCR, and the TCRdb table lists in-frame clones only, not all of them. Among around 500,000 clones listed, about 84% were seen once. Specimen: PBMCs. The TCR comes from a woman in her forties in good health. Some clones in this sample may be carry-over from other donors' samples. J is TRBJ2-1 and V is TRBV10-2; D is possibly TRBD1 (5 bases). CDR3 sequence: CASSPGRPGYEQFF. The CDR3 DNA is TGCGCCAGCAGCCCGGGCAGGCCAGGGTATGAGCAGTTCTTC.